Following are 24 T cell receptor beta chains from one sample sequenced in a study of blood T cell repertoires in COVID-19. Sequencing used immunoSEQ multiplex PCR; TCRdb keeps in-frame clones, though not all of them. The profile shows under 65,000 clones, roughly 90% of them singletons. Sequenced input: peripheral blood. The receptor source for this set is a man over 45 with acute or convalescent COVID-19.

The V call is TRBV6-6, the J call TRBJ1-6; 7 bases match TRBD1. With V trimmed by 6 bases and J by 8 bases, 10 bases remained unmatched. The CDR3 is made up of 15 amino acids. Germline V gives CDR1 MNHNY, CDR2 SVGAGI (reference sequence). CDR3: CASSPGGAPYSPLHF. Written as DNA, the CDR3 is TGTGCCAGCAGCCCAGGGGGAGCCCCGTATTCACCCCTCCACTTT.

The chain links TRBV24-1 to TRBJ1-4; D perhaps matches TRBD1 (5 bases). Germline V gene data show CDR1 as KGHDR and CDR2 as SFDVKD. The V end lost 3 bases, the J end lost 7 bases, and 14 bases lay between the germline ends. The CDR3 loop spans 15 amino acids. Here the CDR3 DNA reads TGTGCCACCAGTGATCCGACCGGGGGTAGTGAAAAACTGTTTTTT. As protein: CATSDPTGGSEKLFF.

V and J are TRBV19 and TRBJ1-1; D uncertain. The V and J ends lost 9 bases and 10 bases respectively, with 12 bases between them. This CDR3 region has 10 residues. Germline V lookup: CDR1 LNHDA, CDR2 SQIVND (reference sequence). This CDR3 is CASGLVGAFF. For the CDR3, the DNA is TGTGCCAGCGGCCTAGTTGGAGCTTTCTTT.

The chain is built from TRBV12-3 or TRBV12-4 and TRBJ1-1; 11 bases map to TRBD1. J was trimmed by 8 bases and V by 6 bases; bases with no gene match: 5. This CDR3 is built from 13 residues. CDR3 protein: CASSRDRGSEAFF. The CDR3 region has the DNA TGTGCCAGCAGCCGGGACAGGGGGTCCGAAGCTTTCTTT.

This clone was recorded only once. V and J are TRBV5-1 and TRBJ2-5; D possibly corresponds to TRBD1 (5 bases). The CDR3 length is 15 residues. CDR1 is SGHRS and CDR2 is YFSETQ in the germline V gene. With 3 bases removed from V and 0 bases from J, the gap between germline ends came to 12 bases. CDR3 bases: TGCGCCAGCAGCTCGGACACCTCCTACCAAGAGACCCAGTACTTC. Translated, it gives CASSSDTSYQETQYF.

This chain links TRBV5-8 with TRBJ2-1, with D possibly TRBD1 on 5 matching bases. V was clipped by 2 bases and J by 3 bases, with 15 bases between them. In germline, CDR1 is SGHTS, CDR2 YDEGEE. This CDR3 is 16 amino acids long. The CDR3 here is CASSFARRVLYNEQFF. The CDR3 DNA sequence: TGTGCCAGCAGCTTCGCCCGCAGGGTTCTCTACAATGAGCAGTTCTTC.

This chain links TRBV18 with TRBJ1-1; possibly TRBD1 for D (6 bases). With 3 bases removed from V and 0 bases from J, the gap between germline ends came to 8 bases. Looked up from germline, CDR1 is KGHSH and CDR2 is LQKENI. The CDR3 length is 14 residues. DNA of the CDR3: TGTGCCAGCTCACCGGACAGAGTGAACACTGAAGCTTTCTTT. Amino acids: CASSPDRVNTEAFF.

The rearrangement joins TRBV30 to TRBJ1-2, with D perhaps matching TRBD1 (6 bases). The germline gives CDR1 GTSNPN, CDR2 SVGIG (reference sequence). Between the trimmed V and J ends, which lost 2 bases and 4 bases, there was a span of 17 bases. CDR3 length equals 15 residues. For the CDR3, the DNA is TGTGCCTGGAGTTCCGTACAGGGCATATTCTATGGCTACACCTTC. Protein product: CAWSSVQGIFYGYTF.

The J gene is TRBJ1-6, the V gene TRBV5-5, with 7 bases identical to TRBD1. The junction had 7 bases not matched to a gene; V was cut back by 4 bases and J by 0 bases. CDR3 length equals 17 residues. Germline lookup yields CDR1 SGHKS and CDR2 YYEKEE (reference sequence). Here the CDR3 DNA reads TGTGCCAGCAGCCGACAGGGTACTAGCTCCTATAATTCACCCCTCCACTTT. It is translated as CASSRQGTSSYNSPLHF.

The chain joins TRBV20-1 to TRBJ1-5, with TRBD1 matching 9 bases. The length of the CDR3 is 17 residues. The germline V gene has CDR1 DFQATT and CDR2 SNEGSKA (reference sequence). With V trimmed by 3 bases and J by 2 bases, 11 bases remained unmatched. The CDR3 sequence is CSASPGRTGAGNQPQHF. In DNA form, the CDR3 reads TGCAGTGCTAGTCCCGGGAGGACAGGGGCAGGCAATCAGCCCCAGCATTTT.

This chain connects TRBV3-1 (or the pseudogene TRBV3-2) to TRBJ1-6, with 9 bases that match TRBD1. This CDR3 region has 14 residues. J gave up 10 bases and V 1 base, and 2 bases lay outside the gene matches. Germline values: CDR1 LGHDT, CDR2 YNNKEL (reference sequence). The CDR3 nucleotides are TGTGCCAGCAGCCAAGGGGACAGGGAATCACCCCTCCACTTT. Translation gives CASSQGDRESPLHF.

The rearrangement joins TRBV15 to TRBJ1-2; D gene uncertain. This CDR3 contains 17 residues. The V and J ends lost 0 bases and 0 bases respectively, with 14 bases between them. Germline values: CDR1 LNHNV, CDR2 YYDKDF (reference sequence). CDR3 protein: CATSRDVPFGANYGYTF. CDR3 coding DNA: TGTGCCACCAGCAGAGATGTGCCCTTCGGGGCTAACTATGGCTACACCTTC.

The chain couples TRBV9 to TRBJ1-4, with a weak D call TRBD1 (5 bases). Trimming left V 4 bases short and J 5 bases short, with 18 bases between. The germline V gene encodes CDR1 SGDLS and CDR2 YYNGEE. The CDR3 covers 16 residues. The CDR3 sequence: CASSPGPGGGNEKLFF. The DNA for the CDR3 is TGTGCCAGCAGCCCCGGGCCCGGGGGGGGGAATGAAAAACTGTTTTTT.

The rearrangement joins TRBV9 to TRBJ1-2; no reliable D call. CDR1 and CDR2 from the germline V gene are SGDLS and YYNGEE. The CDR3 consists of 16 residues. Between the trimmed V and J ends, which lost 2 bases and 4 bases, there was a span of 18 bases. CDR3 protein: CASSVDTTVAGYGYTF. Written as DNA, the CDR3 is TGTGCCAGCAGCGTTGATACGACCGTGGCGGGCTATGGCTACACCTTC.

The V call is TRBV4-1, the J call TRBJ1-2; 9 bases fit TRBD1. CDR3 length equals 15 residues. Germline CDR1 is MGHRA and CDR2 is YSYEKL. V lost 6 bases to trimming and J lost 6 bases; unmatched junction nucleotides: 11. CDR3: CASRSPGQGIDGYTF. As DNA, the CDR3 is TGCGCCAGCAGGTCTCCGGGACAGGGTATTGATGGCTACACCTTC.

This chain joins TRBV2 and TRBJ1-2; D unresolved. Germline values: CDR1 SNHLY, CDR2 FYNNEI. The V gene lost 7 bases and the J gene lost 4 bases, with 13 bases spanning the gap. This CDR3 has 13 residues. The CDR3 sequence: CASKLVQVYGYTF. CDR3 coding DNA: TGTGCCAGCAAACTGGTGCAAGTCTATGGCTACACCTTC.

The V call is TRBV30, the J call TRBJ1-1; 7 nucleotides match TRBD1. Germline V gives CDR1 GTSNPN, CDR2 SVGIG (reference sequence). The CDR3 is made up of 17 amino acids. The V gene end was trimmed by 0 bases and the J gene end by 1 base; junction bases not matched to a gene: 11. CDR3 loop: CAWSVSGGHRGNTEAFF. The CDR3 coding sequence is TGTGCCTGGAGTGTAAGTGGTGGGCACAGGGGGAACACTGAAGCTTTCTTT.

The chain carries TRBV4-1 and TRBJ2-7; the D gene is possibly TRBD2 (6 bases). This CDR3 region has 14 residues. Trimming left V 3 bases short and J 3 bases short, with 12 bases between. CDR1 and CDR2 from the germline V gene are MGHRA and YSYEKL. Here the CDR3 reads CASSHGRTGYEQYF. The CDR3 coding sequence is TGCGCCAGCAGCCATGGGAGGACGGGCTACGAGCAGTACTTC.

The gene calls are TRBV11-2 and TRBJ2-1; TRBD2 aligns across 11 bases. Germline V gives CDR1 SGHAT, CDR2 FQNNGV. V shed 1 base, J shed 9 bases, and the junction held 8 bases outside the gene matches. This CDR3 is built from 16 residues. The CDR3 is CASSLGISGGALEQFF. The CDR3 DNA follows: TGTGCCAGCAGCTTAGGGATTAGCGGGGGGGCCCTTGAGCAGTTCTTC. Full variable domain (missing parts from reference TRBV11-2 and TRBJ2-1): EAGVAQSPRYKIIEKRQSVAFWCNPISGHATLYWYQQILGQGPKLLIQFQNNGVVDDSQLPKDRFSAERLKGVDSTLKIQPAKLEDSAVYLCASSLGISGGALEQFFGPGTRLTVL.

This rearrangement joins TRBV5-4 to TRBJ1-4, with 7 positions matching TRBD1. The CDR3 has 15 residues. The trim removed 4 bases at V and 6 bases at J, leaving 9 bases unmatched. Germline assignment: CDR1 SGHNT and CDR2 YYREEE (reference sequence). CDR3 loop: CASSAQGTADEKLFF. The CDR3 DNA follows: TGTGCCAGCAGCGCACAGGGGACGGCTGATGAAAAACTGTTTTTT.

This chain joins TRBV2 and TRBJ2-6; 7 nucleotides match TRBD2. J lost 3 bases, V lost 10 bases, and 3 bases had no gene match. The germline gives CDR1 SNHLY, CDR2 FYNNEI. The CDR3 is made up of 13 amino acids. The CDR3 is CATGGNGANVLTF. Written as DNA, the CDR3 is TGTGCCACCGGGGGGAATGGGGCCAACGTCCTGACTTTC.

This sequence joins TRBV27 and TRBJ2-7; 9 bases line up with TRBD1. This CDR3 comprises 16 residues. Germline V gives CDR1 MNHEY, CDR2 SMNVEV (reference sequence). Trimming removed 1 base from V and 0 bases from J; junction bases left unmatched: 4. In DNA form, the CDR3 reads TGTGCCAGCAGTTTATACCGGGACAGGGACTCCTACGAGCAGTACTTC. It translates to CASSLYRDRDSYEQYF.

The chain combines TRBV5-6 with TRBJ1-6, with a possible D match to TRBD1 (5 bases). Germline CDR1 SGHDT, CDR2 YYEEEE. Trimming stripped 3 bases from V and 10 bases from J, with 17 bases between. CDR3 length: 15 amino acids. CDR3 sequence: CASSWGGTTTSPLHF. CDR3 in DNA: TGTGCCAGCAGCTGGGGAGGGACCACCACATCACCCCTCCACTTT. Complete variable domain (other parts from reference TRBV5-6 and TRBJ1-6): DAGVTQSPTHLIKTRGQQVTLRCSPKSGHDTVSWYQQALGQGPQFIFQYYEEEERQRGNFPDRFSGHQFPNYSSELNVNALLLGDSALYLCASSWGGTTTSPLHFGNGTRLTVT.

The V and J genes are TRBV11-3 and TRBJ1-3; perhaps TRBD1 as D (6 bases). CDR3 length: 14 residues. In germline, CDR1 is SGHNT, CDR2 YENEEA. The V end lost 5 bases, the J end lost 2 bases, and 10 bases lay between the germline ends. This chain's CDR3 is CASSSRGAGNTIYF. CDR3 coding DNA: TGTGCCAGCAGCAGCAGGGGAGCTGGAAACACCATATATTTT.